These 4 T cell receptor beta chains were sequenced from one sample in a study of cytomegalovirus exposure and HLA in healthy donors (dated by TCRdb to the late 2010s). Library prep was done by the immunoSEQ multiplex PCR assay. TCRdb holds this immuneACCESS table with in-frame rearrangements only. Some clones are missing; in checked studies, unresolved V genes explain under half, and the rest has no known cause. The sample has about 130,000 clones on record, 89% of them singletons. The ten largest clonotypes hold 9% of the sample. The material sequenced was PBMCs. These receptors all come from a woman between 18 and 30 years old in good health and CMV-seropositive.

The chain combines TRBV7-9 with TRBJ2-3, with 7 bases aligning to TRBD2. The CDR3 extends over 16 amino acids. The junction had 9 bases not matched to a gene; V was cut back by 4 bases and J by 2 bases. The germline CDR1 and CDR2 sequences are SEHNR and FQNEAQ (reference sequence). In DNA form, the CDR3 reads TGTGCCAGCAGCTATCGACTAGCCATACCCACAGATACGCAGTATTTT. It codes for CASSYRLAIPTDTQYF.

The V call is TRBV28, the J call TRBJ1-5; D possibly corresponds to TRBD1 (5 bases). With 3 bases removed from V and 1 base from J, the gap between germline ends came to 13 bases. Germline V gene lookup returns CDR1 MDHEN and CDR2 SYDVKM. CDR3 length: 16 residues. The CDR3 bases are TGTGCCAGCAGTTTGGAGAAGCAGGGAAGCAATCAGCCCCAGCATTTT. Its translation: CASSLEKQGSNQPQHF. The full variable domain, in which reference TRBV28 and TRBJ1-5 provide the parts outside the CDR3, is DVKVTQSSRYLVKRTGEKVFLECVQDMDHENMFWYRQDPGLGLRLIYFSYDVKMKEKGDIPEGYSVSREKKERFSLILESASTNQTSMYLCASSLEKQGSNQPQHFGDGTRLSIL.

V is TRBV4-1 and J is TRBJ2-7; 9 bases are a match to TRBD2. V lost 5 bases and J lost 5; bases outside the gene matches: 4. This CDR3 spans 13 amino acids. CDR1 and CDR2 (germline): MGHRA, YSYEKL. DNA for the CDR3: TGCGCCAGCAGCACGCGGGGGGGGGACGAGCAGTACTTC. It is translated as CASSTRGGDEQYF.

CDR3 protein: CASSLSGGTSPTDTQYF. CDR3 DNA sequence: TGTGCCAGCAGCCTCTCGGGCGGGACTAGTCCTACAGATACGCAGTATTTT. This chain connects TRBV7-6 to TRBJ2-3; the match to TRBD2 covers 8 bases. The length of the CDR3 is 17 residues. CDR1 is SGHVS, CDR2 FNYEAQ, per germline. The junction had 13 bases not matched to a gene; V was cut back by 5 bases and J by 3 bases.